This entry lists 27 T cell receptor beta chains sequenced from one sample in a study of vaccination effects on CD4 cells after COVID-19. Subsequent to a culture period of about ten days, CD4+ T cells were isolated. Participants were given two doses of BNT162b2 or mRNA-1273 vaccine. The data were produced by immunoSEQ multiplex PCR, yet TCRdb's version contains in-frame clones alone and is incomplete. The sample lists just over 55,000 clones; about 81% were seen once. The antigens of these receptors remain unknown. The input for sequencing was CD4+ T cells from PBMCs cultured without peptide, taken after COVID-19 vaccination. These receptor sequences come from a human donor who received a COVID-19 vaccine.

The chain recombines TRBV7-9 with TRBJ1-2; the D is unclear. The V gene's germline CDR1 is SEHNR and CDR2 FQNEAQ (reference sequence). V was pared by 2 bases and J by 8 bases, with 18 bases between. The CDR3 is 15 residues long. CDR3 DNA sequence: TGTGCCAGCAGCTTATCACGCCTAGTTGGAAGCGGCTACACCTTC. It translates to CASSLSRLVGSGYTF.

The J gene is TRBJ2-3, the V gene TRBV18; 11 nucleotides match TRBD1. Trimming at V came to 3 bases and at J to 0 bases, leaving 2 bases not matched to a gene. The germline gives CDR1 KGHSH, CDR2 LQKENI. The CDR3 runs 16 residues. The CDR3 reads CASSPGTGGSTDTQYF. In DNA, the CDR3 is TGTGCCAGCTCACCCGGGACAGGGGGGAGCACAGATACGCAGTATTTT.

J is TRBJ1-5 and V is TRBV7-6; D gene ambiguous. The CDR3 consists of 15 residues. V lost 1 base and J 5 bases, leaving 12 bases between the germline ends. CDR1 is SGHVS, CDR2 FNYEAQ, per germline. The chain's CDR3 is CASSLEAGDYQPQHF. As DNA, the CDR3 is TGTGCCAGCAGCTTAGAGGCCGGAGATTATCAGCCCCAGCATTTT.

The V and J genes are TRBV5-6 and TRBJ2-7; 7 bases line up with TRBD2. Germline CDR1 SGHDT, CDR2 YYEEEE. Trimming at V came to 0 bases and at J to 2 bases, leaving 5 bases not matched to a gene. The CDR3 runs to 15 residues. CDR3 sequence: CASSLAGGRPYEQYF. CDR3 bases: TGTGCCAGCAGCTTGGCTGGCGGGAGACCCTACGAGCAGTACTTC.

This chain links TRBV7-8 with TRBJ2-2; 7 bases are a match to TRBD2. The CDR3 has 16 amino acids. Germline assignment: CDR1 SGHVS and CDR2 FQNEAQ. V gave up 0 bases and J gave up 6 bases; unmatched junction bases: 7. The CDR3 DNA reads TGTGCCAGCAGCTTAGCTGGGGGGGGGAGCCCCGGGGAGCTGTTTTTT. Its translation: CASSLAGGGSPGELFF. Full variable domain (outside the CDR3, taken from reference TRBV7-8 and TRBJ2-2): GAGVSQSPRYKVAKRGQDVALRCDPISGHVSLFWYQQALGQGPEFLTYFQNEAQLDKSGLPSDRFFAERPEGSVSTLKIQRTQQEDSAVYLCASSLAGGGSPGELFFGEGSRLTVL.

The rearrangement uses TRBV6-5 and TRBJ1-6; D perhaps matches TRBD1 (5 bases). V was clipped by 0 bases and J by 3 bases, with 9 bases between them. This CDR3 is built from 16 residues. The V gene's germline CDR1 is MNHEY and CDR2 SVGAGI. For the CDR3, the DNA is TGTGCCAGCAGTTACTCCTTCGGGGGCTATAATTCACCCCTCCACTTT. Translation gives CASSYSFGGYNSPLHF.

J is TRBJ2-7 and V is TRBV7-9; 7 nucleotides align to TRBD2. V was clipped by 0 bases and J by 2 bases; unmatched bases: 1. Germline V gene data show CDR1 as SEHNR and CDR2 as FQNEAQ (reference sequence). The CDR3 is made up of 14 amino acids. The CDR3, as DNA: TGTGCCAGCAGCTTAGCGGGGGGGACCTACGAGCAGTACTTC. Translated: CASSLAGGTYEQYF.

V gene TRBV7-2 combines with J gene TRBJ2-2; D possibly corresponds to TRBD2 (6 bases). Trimming took 5 bases from V and 5 from J, leaving 12 bases between them. Germline CDR1 is SGHTA and CDR2 is FQGNSA. The length of the CDR3 is 14 residues. CDR3 region: CASSLGTFTGELFF. For the CDR3, the DNA is TGTGCCAGCAGCCTTGGGACTTTTACCGGGGAGCTGTTTTTT.

In its sample, this clone is medium-sized. This rearrangement joins TRBV3-1 (or the pseudogene TRBV3-2) to TRBJ2-2; D call uncertain. Trimming took off 2 bases at V and 9 bases at J, with 4 bases between the two ends. Germline V gene data show CDR1 as LGHDT and CDR2 as YNNKEL (reference sequence). CDR3 size: 11 residues. This CDR3 reads CASSQLRELFF. The CDR3 DNA sequence: TGTGCCAGCAGCCAACTCCGGGAGCTGTTTTTT.

This clone was counted only a few times. Written as DNA, the CDR3 is TGTGCCAGCAGCCGTATCCCGGGAACTTCACCCCTCCACTTT. Amino acid sequence: CASSRIPGTSPLHF. V is TRBV3-1 (or the pseudogene TRBV3-2) and J is TRBJ1-6; no reliable D call. Germline V gene lookup returns CDR1 LGHDT and CDR2 YNNKEL (reference sequence). Trimming pared 4 bases from V and 9 bases from J, leaving 13 bases between. This CDR3 is built from 14 residues.

The chain couples TRBV6-1 to TRBJ1-1; perhaps TRBD1 as D (5 bases). CDR3 length: 13 residues. V lost 2 bases and J lost 1, with 5 bases in between. Germline CDR1 is MNHNS and CDR2 is SASEGT. The chain's CDR3 is CASSERGNTEAFF. The CDR3 DNA sequence: TGTGCCAGCAGTGAAAGGGGGAACACTGAAGCTTTCTTT.

For the CDR3, the DNA is TGTGCCAGTAGTATGGCTGGGGCCAACGTCCTGACTTTC. Protein: CASSMAGANVLTF. The chain uses TRBV19 and TRBJ2-6, with unresolved D. CDR1 and CDR2 from the germline V gene are LNHDA and SQIVND (reference sequence). Trimming took off 3 bases at V and 2 bases at J, with 2 bases between the two ends. The CDR3 loop spans 13 amino acids. The full variable domain, its missing parts supplied by reference TRBV19 and TRBJ2-6, is DGGITQSPKYLFRKEGQNVTLSCEQNLNHDAMYWYRQDPGQGLRLIYYSQIVNDFQKGDIAEGYSVSREKKESFPLTVTSAQKNPTAFYLCASSMAGANVLTFGAGSRLTVL.

V is TRBV5-4 and J is TRBJ2-7; TRBD1 agrees at 9 bases. The CDR3 is 12 amino acids. V trimming: 4 bases; J trimming: 6 bases; junction bases outside the gene matches: 2. Germline V lookup: CDR1 SGHNT, CDR2 YYREEE (reference sequence). CDR3 bases: TGTGCCAGCAGCCAGGACAGGGGCGAGCAGTACTTC. Residues: CASSQDRGEQYF.

The gene calls are TRBV7-3 and TRBJ2-1, with 11 bases fitting TRBD2. The CDR3 length is 15 residues. V lost 5 bases to trimming and J lost 5 bases; unmatched junction nucleotides: 5. CDR1 SGHTA and CDR2 FQGTGA come from the germline V gene. The CDR3 DNA reads as TGTGCCAGCAGCACCCTAGCGGGGGGCCACAATGAGCAGTTCTTC. The encoded protein is CASSTLAGGHNEQFF.

The chain employs TRBV10-3 and TRBJ2-7; D unclear. In germline, CDR1 is ENHRY, CDR2 SYGVKD. The ends were cut back, 8 bases at V and 3 bases at J, with 17 bases in the middle. The CDR3 contains 14 residues. The CDR3 bases are TGTGCCATCCACAGCCACCAGAACCACTACGAGCAGTACTTC. It is translated as CAIHSHQNHYEQYF.

The chain employs TRBV7-9 and TRBJ2-3; 7 bases are shared with TRBD1. V was pared by 1 base and J by 2 bases, with 3 bases of the junction left unmatched. Looked up from germline, CDR1 is SEHNR and CDR2 is FQNEAQ (reference sequence). The CDR3 length is 15 residues. This CDR3 reads CASSLGQGHTDTQYF. CDR3 nucleotide sequence: TGTGCCAGCAGCTTAGGACAGGGACACACAGATACGCAGTATTTT.

The chain joins TRBV5-6 to TRBJ1-3, with 8 bases aligning to TRBD1. Unmatched junction bases numbered 7, after V lost 4 bases and J lost 4 bases. Germline V gene sequence: CDR1 SGHDT, CDR2 YYEEEE. The length of the CDR3 is 15 residues. The CDR3 is CASSQDRVAGNTIYF. The DNA of the CDR3 is TGTGCCAGCAGCCAGGACAGGGTGGCGGGAAACACCATATATTTT. Using reference TRBV5-6 and TRBJ1-3 for the parts outside the CDR3, the full variable domain is DAGVTQSPTHLIKTRGQQVTLRCSPKSGHDTVSWYQQALGQGPQFIFQYYEEEERQRGNFPDRFSGHQFPNYSSELNVNALLLGDSALYLCASSQDRVAGNTIYFGEGSWLTVV.

The V call is TRBV24-1, the J call TRBJ2-5; the match to TRBD1 covers 8 bases. There are 14 residues in the CDR3. Per germline, CDR1 KGHDR and CDR2 SFDVKD. The ends lost 4 bases at V and 11 bases at J; junction bases unmatched: 11. The CDR3 DNA reads TGTGCCACCAGTGACGCCAGGGGGCAGATATTGCAGTACTTC. It codes for CATSDARGQILQYF.

The chain has TRBV19 and TRBJ2-1, with TRBD1 identical over 8 bases. Germline V gene data show CDR1 as LNHDA and CDR2 as SQIVND (reference sequence). J was trimmed by 12 bases and V by 1 base; bases with no gene match: 20. The CDR3 is 18 amino acids. CDR3: CASSIVSPTVGRGRGQFF. For the CDR3, the DNA is TGTGCCAGTAGTATAGTGTCGCCCACGGTGGGCAGGGGGCGCGGGCAGTTCTTC.

This clone was seen more than once but under ten times. The rearrangement joins TRBV2 to TRBJ1-5, with D possibly TRBD1 on 6 matching bases. From germline, CDR1 is SNHLY and CDR2 FYNNEI. Trimming removed 8 bases at V and 4 bases at J, with 12 bases between. The CDR3 spans 13 residues. CDR3 DNA: TGTGCCAGCGGGGGCTGGGGAAATCAGCCCCAGCATTTT. Translated, it gives CASGGWGNQPQHF. Looking up the rest from reference TRBV2 and TRBJ1-5 gives the full variable domain: EPEVTQTPSHQVTQMGQEVILRCVPISNHLYFYWYRQILGQKVEFLVSFYNNEISEKSEIFDDQFSVERPDGSNFTLKIRSTKLEDSAMYFCASGGWGNQPQHFGDGTRLSIL.

This clone was seen more than once but under ten times. The chain couples TRBV7-2 to TRBJ1-5; no reliable D call. Germline V lookup: CDR1 SGHTA, CDR2 FQGNSA. The CDR3 spans 14 residues. V was clipped by 6 bases and J by 5 bases, with 14 bases between them. The CDR3 DNA reads TGTGCCAGCAGTACCCTCGGCGGGGATCAGCCCCAGCATTTT. Translated: CASSTLGGDQPQHF.

As to this clone: Germline and junction disagree at one end, which may indicate a read error. The V gene is TRBV30, the J gene TRBJ1-6, with unresolved D. CDR3 length equals 13 residues. Germline CDR1 reads GTSNPN; CDR2 reads SVGIG (reference sequence). The CDR3 loop is CAWSWTDNSPLHF. The CDR3 DNA reads as TGTGCCTGGAGTTGGACGGATAATTCCCCCCTCCACTTT.

The chain employs TRBV6-2 or TRBV6-3 and TRBJ2-7; no reliable D call. The germline CDR1 and CDR2 sequences are MNHEY and SVGEGT. V was trimmed by 6 bases and J by 2 bases, leaving 11 bases between them. The length of the CDR3 is 13 residues. The CDR3 DNA sequence: TGTGCCAGCAGCTCGAGACCCACCTACGAGCAGTACTTC. Its translation is CASSSRPTYEQYF.

V gene TRBV5-6 combines with J gene TRBJ1-5; unclear D gene. Germline V lookup: CDR1 SGHDT, CDR2 YYEEEE. There are 13 residues in the CDR3. V lost 2 bases to trimming and J lost 6 bases, with 9 bases between them. The CDR3 here is CASSLGLSQPQHF. The CDR3 DNA reads as TGTGCCAGCAGCTTAGGGCTAAGTCAGCCCCAGCATTTT.

This clone was seen more than once but under ten times. CDR3 bases: TGTGCCAGCAGTAAAGGACAGACTGAAGCTTTCTTT. It translates to CASSKGQTEAFF. The V gene is TRBV6-6, the J gene TRBJ1-1; weak D call: TRBD1 (6 bases). The length of the CDR3 is 12 residues. Between the trimmed V and J ends, which lost 5 bases and 5 bases, there was a span of 9 bases. Germline V CDR1 and CDR2: MNHNY, SVGAGI (reference sequence).

The rearrangement uses TRBV6-2 or TRBV6-3 and TRBJ2-1; 13 bases are a match to TRBD2. CDR3 length: 21 amino acids. J was trimmed by 4 bases and V by 0 bases; bases with no gene match: 15. CDR1 MNHEY and CDR2 SVGEGT come from the germline V gene. This chain's CDR3 is CASSYSTTSGRARRWYNEQFF. CDR3 DNA: TGTGCCAGCAGTTACTCGACTACTAGCGGGAGGGCCAGAAGATGGTACAATGAGCAGTTCTTC.

J is TRBJ2-3 and V is TRBV6-5; 10 bases map to TRBD1. V dropped 2 bases and J dropped 1; count of bases not matched to a gene: 0. This CDR3 spans 15 amino acids. Germline loops: CDR1 MNHEY, CDR2 SVGAGI. The CDR3 nucleotides are TGTGCCAGCAGTTACGGACAGGGGGGCACAGATACGCAGTATTTT. Its translation is CASSYGQGGTDTQYF.